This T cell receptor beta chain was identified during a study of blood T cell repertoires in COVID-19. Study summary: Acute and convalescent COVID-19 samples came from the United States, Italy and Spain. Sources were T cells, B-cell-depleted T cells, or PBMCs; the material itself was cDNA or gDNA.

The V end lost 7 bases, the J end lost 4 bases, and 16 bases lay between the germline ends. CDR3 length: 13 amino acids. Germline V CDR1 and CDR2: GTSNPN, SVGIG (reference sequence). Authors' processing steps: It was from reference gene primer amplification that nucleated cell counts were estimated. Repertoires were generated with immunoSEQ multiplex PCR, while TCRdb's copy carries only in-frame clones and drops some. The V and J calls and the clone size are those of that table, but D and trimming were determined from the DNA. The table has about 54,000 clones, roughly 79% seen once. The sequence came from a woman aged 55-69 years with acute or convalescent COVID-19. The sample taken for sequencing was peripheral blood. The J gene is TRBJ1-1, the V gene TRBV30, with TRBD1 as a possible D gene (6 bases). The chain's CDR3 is CAFDTGISTEAFF. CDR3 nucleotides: TGTGCCTTTGATACAGGGATCAGCACTGAAGCTTTCTTT.